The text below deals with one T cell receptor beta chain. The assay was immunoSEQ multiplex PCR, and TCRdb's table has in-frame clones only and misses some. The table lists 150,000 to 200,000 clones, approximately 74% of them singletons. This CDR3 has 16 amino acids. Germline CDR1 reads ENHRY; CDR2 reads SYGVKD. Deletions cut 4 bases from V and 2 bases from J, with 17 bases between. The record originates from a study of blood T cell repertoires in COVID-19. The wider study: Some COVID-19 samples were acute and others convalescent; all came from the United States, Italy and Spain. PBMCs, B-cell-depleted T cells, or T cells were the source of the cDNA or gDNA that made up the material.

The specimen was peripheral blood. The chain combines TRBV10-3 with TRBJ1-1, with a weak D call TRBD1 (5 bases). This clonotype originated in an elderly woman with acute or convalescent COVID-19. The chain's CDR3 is CAISGLAGRGNTEAFF. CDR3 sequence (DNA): TGTGCCATCAGTGGCCTAGCCGGGCGGGGCAACACTGAAGCTTTCTTT.